This T cell receptor beta chain was identified in a study of OX40 agonist ivuxolimab in advanced cancers. Study background: Melanoma, hepatocellular carcinoma, head and neck or renal cell cancer occurred in dose-escalation patients. Prior anti-PD-1, anti-PD-L1 or anti-CTLA-4 therapy was allowed; more than 30% had some.

CDR1 and CDR2 from the germline V gene are GTSNPN and SVGIG (reference sequence). V was trimmed by 2 bases and J by 2 bases, leaving 3 bases between them. The CDR3 loop spans 11 amino acids. Method: immunoSEQ multiplex PCR; TCRdb's copy keeps in-frame clones and lacks some. The table includes tens of thousands of clones, 87% detected once. The TCR was taken from an adult with an advanced solid tumor such as melanoma, head and neck, liver or kidney cancer. The sample consisted of CD4+ or CD8+ T cells sorted from blood, taken in a trial of the OX40 agonist ivuxolimab. The chain uses TRBV30 and TRBJ1-2, with D unresolved. The CDR3 nucleotides are TGTGCCTGGAGTACCAACTATGGCTACACCTTC. Its translation: CAWSTNYGYTF.